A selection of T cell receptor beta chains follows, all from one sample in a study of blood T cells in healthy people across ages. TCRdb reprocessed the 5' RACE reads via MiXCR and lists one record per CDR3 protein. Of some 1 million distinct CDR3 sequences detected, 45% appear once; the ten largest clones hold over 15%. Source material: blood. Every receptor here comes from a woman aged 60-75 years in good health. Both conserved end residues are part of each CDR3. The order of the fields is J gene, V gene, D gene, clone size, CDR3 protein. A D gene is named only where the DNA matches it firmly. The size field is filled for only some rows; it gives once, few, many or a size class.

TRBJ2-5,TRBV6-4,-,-,CASSDVQGGDEQYF
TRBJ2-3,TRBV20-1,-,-,CSARDGPKAHTDTQYF
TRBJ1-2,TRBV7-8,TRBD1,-,CASSLVRGQGGMSDGYTF
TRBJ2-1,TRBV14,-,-,CASSRNLGGPSYNEQFF
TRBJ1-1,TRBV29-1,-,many,CSVEVGGNTEAFF
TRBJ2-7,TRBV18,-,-,CASPRGTPSSYEQYF
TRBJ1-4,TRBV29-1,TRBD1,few,CSVQGDEKLFF
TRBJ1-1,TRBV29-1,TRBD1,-,CSVSPGQGVMSTEAFF
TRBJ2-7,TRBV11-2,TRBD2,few,CASSLEALAGGPYEQYF
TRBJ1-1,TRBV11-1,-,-,CASSSSTGSVMNTEAFF
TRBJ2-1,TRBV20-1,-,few,CSAREAVSEQFF
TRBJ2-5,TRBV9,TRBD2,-,CASSVAPSGRSGETQYF
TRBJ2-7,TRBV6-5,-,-,CAGSYGADRNSYEQYF
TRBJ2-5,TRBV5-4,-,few,CASSLGSVGETQYF
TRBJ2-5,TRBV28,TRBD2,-,CASKEELAGGLILAQYF
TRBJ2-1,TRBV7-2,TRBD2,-,CASSFVLAGGGGRKYNEQFF
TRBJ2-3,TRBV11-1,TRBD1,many,CASSLTGGEPDTQYF
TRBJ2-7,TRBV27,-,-,CASSPSGASHNEQYF
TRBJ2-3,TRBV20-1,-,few,CSASPRRTSTDTQYF
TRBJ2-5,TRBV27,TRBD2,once,CASSFASGAGEAQYF
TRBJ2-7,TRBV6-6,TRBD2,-,CASRPGTSGNSYEQYF
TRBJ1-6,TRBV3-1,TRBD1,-,CASSQRQGAGSPLHF
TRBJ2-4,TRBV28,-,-,CASGPFTLAKNIQYF
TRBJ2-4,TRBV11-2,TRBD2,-,CASSFILVGTSGVTAKNIQYF
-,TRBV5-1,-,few,CASRARMGVGEQYF
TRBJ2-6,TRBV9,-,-,CASSASVDTGANVLTF
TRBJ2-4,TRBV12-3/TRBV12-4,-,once,CASTNLGKNIQYF
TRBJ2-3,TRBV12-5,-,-,CASGRGGTDTQYF
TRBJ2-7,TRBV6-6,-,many,CASSFGGTAYEQYF
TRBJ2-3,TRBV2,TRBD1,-,CASSAHPGTGISADTQYF
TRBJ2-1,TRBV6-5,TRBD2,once,CASSSNFGLAGSGNEQFF
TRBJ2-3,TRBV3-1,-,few,CASSQGARRQADTQYF
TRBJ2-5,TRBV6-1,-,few,CASREGDYLPGETQYF
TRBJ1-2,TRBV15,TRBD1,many,CATSRERTGVGYTF
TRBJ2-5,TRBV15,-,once,CATSRDWRLTREQYF
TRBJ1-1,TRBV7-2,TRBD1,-,CASSASGGAVTEAFF
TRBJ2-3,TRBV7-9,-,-,CASSFKDRQPDTQYF